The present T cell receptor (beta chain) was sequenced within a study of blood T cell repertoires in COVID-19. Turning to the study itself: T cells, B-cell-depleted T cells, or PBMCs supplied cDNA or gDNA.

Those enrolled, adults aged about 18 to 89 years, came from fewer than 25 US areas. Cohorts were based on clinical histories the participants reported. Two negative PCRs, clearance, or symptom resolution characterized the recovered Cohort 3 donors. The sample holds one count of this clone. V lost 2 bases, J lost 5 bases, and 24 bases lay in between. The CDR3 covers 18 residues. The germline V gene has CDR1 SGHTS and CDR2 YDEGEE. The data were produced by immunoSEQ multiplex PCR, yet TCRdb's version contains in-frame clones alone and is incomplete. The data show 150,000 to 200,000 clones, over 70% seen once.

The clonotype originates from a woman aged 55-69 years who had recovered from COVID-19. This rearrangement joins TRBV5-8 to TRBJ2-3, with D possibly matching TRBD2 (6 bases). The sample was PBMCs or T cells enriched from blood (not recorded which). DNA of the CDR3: TGTGCCAGCAGCTTCCGGAGGGTGTGGGGTCAAGGTGGAGATACGCAGTATTTT. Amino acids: CASSFRRVWGQGGDTQYF.